This entry describes one T cell receptor (beta chain). Its antigen is unknown. It was with a sample-barcoded 5' primer and a J-beta primer mix that a second PCR of roughly 7 to 12 cycles was run. TCRdb analysed the 5' RACE reads with MiXCR anew, one entry per CDR3 protein. Found here are about 1,500,000 distinct CDR3 sequences, roughly 27% of them singletons; the top ten hold around 7.7%. With each sample, at least 5 micrograms of total RNA were extracted. The data were obtained in a study of blood T cells in healthy people across ages. Notes on the study in general: Age showed a roughly linear inverse relationship with TCR beta diversity per million T cells.

Germline assignment: CDR1 SEHNR and CDR2 FQNEAQ (reference sequence). This CDR3 comprises 13 residues. The V and J ends lost 7 bases and 5 bases respectively, with 11 bases between them. Specimen: blood. The rearrangement uses TRBV7-9 and TRBJ1-4; the D is unclear. The TCR comes from a woman aged 30 to 39 in good health. The DNA of the CDR3 is TGTGCCAGCAACCCTCGACCGAATGAAAAACTGTTTTTT. Translated: CASNPRPNEKLFF.